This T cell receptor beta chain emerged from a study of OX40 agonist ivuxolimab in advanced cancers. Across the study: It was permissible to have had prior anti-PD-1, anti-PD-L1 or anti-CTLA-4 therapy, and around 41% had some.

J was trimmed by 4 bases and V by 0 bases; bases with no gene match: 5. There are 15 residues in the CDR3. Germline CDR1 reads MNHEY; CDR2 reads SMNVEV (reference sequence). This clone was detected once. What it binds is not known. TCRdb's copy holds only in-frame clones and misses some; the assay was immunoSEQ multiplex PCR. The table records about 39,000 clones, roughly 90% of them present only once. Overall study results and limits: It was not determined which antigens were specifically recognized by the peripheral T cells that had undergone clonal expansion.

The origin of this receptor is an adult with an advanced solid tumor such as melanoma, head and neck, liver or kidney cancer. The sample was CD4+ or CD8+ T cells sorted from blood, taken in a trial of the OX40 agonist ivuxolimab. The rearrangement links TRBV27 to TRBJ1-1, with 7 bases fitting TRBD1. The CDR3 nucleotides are TGTGCCAGCAGTTTATCAGGGGGCAGGGGCACTGAAGCTTTCTTT. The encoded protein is CASSLSGGRGTEAFF.